Listed below are T cell receptor beta chains from one sample, sequenced in a study of beta chain features in type 1 diabetes. Profiled with immunoSEQ multiplex PCR; TCRdb holds only in-frame clones, not every one. The data contain about 700,000 clones, 13% of them singletons. The sequenced sample was naive CD4+ T cells from blood. The origin of the receptors is a man younger than 35 with type 1 diabetes. CDR3s include the opening cysteine and the closing phenylalanine or tryptophan. A D gene is named only where the DNA matches it firmly. For some rows the clone size is stated as once, few or many, or as a class when expanded; others skip it.

cdr3_nt cdr3_aa j_call v_call clone_size d_call
TGCGCCAGCAGAACCAGGGAAGCCGGGGAGCTGTTTTTT CASRTREAGELFF TRBJ2-2 TRBV4-1 NA NA
TGTGCCAGCAGCTTAGCGCCCCACTCGGACAGCTACGAGCAGTACTTC CASSLAPHSDSYEQYF TRBJ2-7 TRBV11-1 NA NA
TGTGCCTGGAGTGATGGCCTCACGGTGACCGGGGAGCTGTTTTTT CAWSDGLTVTGELFF TRBJ2-2 TRBV30 NA NA
TGCGCCAGCAGCTTGGGGCAGGGGGCGACTGAGCAGTTCTTC CASSLGQGATEQFF TRBJ2-1 TRBV5-1 NA TRBD1
TGTGCCAGCAGCTCCTCGGGGATCAGCACAGATACGCAGTATTTT CASSSSGISTDTQYF TRBJ2-3 TRBV7-3 NA NA
TGCGCCAGCAGCTTGGCGGGAGGCACAGATACGCAGTATTTT CASSLAGGTDTQYF TRBJ2-3 TRBV5-1 few NA
TGTGCTAGTGGTTTGTTAACCTACGAGCAGTACTTC CASGLLTYEQYF TRBJ2-7 TRBV12-5 NA NA
TGTGCCAGCAGCTTAGAACAGGAAACTTATGGCTACACCTTC CASSLEQETYGYTF TRBJ1-2 TRBV7-2 NA NA
TGTGCCAGCACAAGGGGCCGGGGGGCGCTGTACAATGAGCAGTTCTTC CASTRGRGALYNEQFF TRBJ2-1 TRBV7-9 few NA
TGTGCCACCAGCAGCCAGCCCGGGGGCAATCAGCCCCAGCATTTT CATSSQPGGNQPQHF TRBJ1-5 TRBV15 few NA
TGTGCCAGCACTGACTTCAATGAGCAGTTCTTC CASTDFNEQFF TRBJ2-1 TRBV28 few NA
TGTGCCGCCAGTTCACGGGGGAACTATGGCTACACCTTC CAASSRGNYGYTF TRBJ1-2 TRBV6-1 NA NA